This T cell receptor beta chain was obtained from a study of T cell changes during pregnancy in multiple sclerosis. This clone was found once. The CDR3 is 18 residues long. Trimming cost V 5 bases and J 0 bases, with 19 bases left between them. Germline values: CDR1 SGHAT, CDR2 FQDESV (reference sequence). Sequencing was performed with immunoSEQ multiplex PCR; in TCRdb, only in-frame clones are kept and a portion is missing. The table has tens of thousands of clones, more than 90% seen once. The input for sequencing was peripheral blood, taken in the first trimester of pregnancy. The clonotype comes from a female donor with multiple sclerosis, enrolled in a pregnancy study. The gene calls are TRBV11-1 and TRBJ1-4, with D possibly TRBD1 on 5 matching bases. DNA for the CDR3: TGTGCCAGCAGCCCGCGGGACGGGAGAGTCGCAACTAATGAAAAACTGTTTTTT. Its protein is CASSPRDGRVATNEKLFF.